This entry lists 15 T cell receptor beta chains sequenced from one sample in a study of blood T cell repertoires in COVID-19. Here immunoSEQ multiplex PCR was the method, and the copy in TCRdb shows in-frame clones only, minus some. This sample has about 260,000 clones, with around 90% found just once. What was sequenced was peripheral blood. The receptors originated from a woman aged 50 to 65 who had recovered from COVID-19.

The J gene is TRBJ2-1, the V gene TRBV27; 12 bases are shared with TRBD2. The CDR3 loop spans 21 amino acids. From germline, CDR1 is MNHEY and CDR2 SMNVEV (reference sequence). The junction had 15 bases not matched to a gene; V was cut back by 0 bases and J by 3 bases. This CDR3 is CASSLSTLLAGGDSSYNEQFF. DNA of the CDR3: TGTGCCAGCAGTTTATCGACGCTACTAGCGGGAGGCGACTCGAGCTACAATGAGCAGTTCTTC.

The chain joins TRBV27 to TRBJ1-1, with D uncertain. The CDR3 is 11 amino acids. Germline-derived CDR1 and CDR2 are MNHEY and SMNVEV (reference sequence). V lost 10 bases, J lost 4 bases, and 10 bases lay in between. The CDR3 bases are TGTGCCACCAACCGGGGCACTGAAGCTTTCTTT. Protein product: CATNRGTEAFF.

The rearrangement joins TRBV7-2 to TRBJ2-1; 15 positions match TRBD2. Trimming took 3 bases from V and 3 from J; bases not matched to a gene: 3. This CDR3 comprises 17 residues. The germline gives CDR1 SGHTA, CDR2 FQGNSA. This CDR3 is CASSLTGLAGGYNEQFF. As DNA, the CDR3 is TGTGCCAGCAGCTTGACGGGACTAGCGGGGGGCTACAATGAGCAGTTCTTC.

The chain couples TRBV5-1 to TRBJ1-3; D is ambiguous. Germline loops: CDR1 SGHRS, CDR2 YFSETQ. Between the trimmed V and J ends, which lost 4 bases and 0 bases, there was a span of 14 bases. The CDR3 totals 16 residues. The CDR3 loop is CASSRAGHFSGNTIYF. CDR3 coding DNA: TGCGCCAGCAGCCGTGCAGGCCATTTCTCTGGAAACACCATATATTTT.

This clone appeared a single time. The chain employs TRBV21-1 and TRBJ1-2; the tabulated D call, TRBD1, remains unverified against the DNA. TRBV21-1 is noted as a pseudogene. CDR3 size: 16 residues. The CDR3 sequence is CASGMLGQGINYGYTF. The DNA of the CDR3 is TGTGCCAGCGGGATGCTAGGACAGGGGATTAACTATGGCTACACCTTC.

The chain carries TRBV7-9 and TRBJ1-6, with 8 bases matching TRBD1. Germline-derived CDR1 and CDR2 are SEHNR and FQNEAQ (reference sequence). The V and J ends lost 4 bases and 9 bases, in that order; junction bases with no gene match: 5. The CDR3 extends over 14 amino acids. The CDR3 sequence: CASSSQGVSSPLHF. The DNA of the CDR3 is TGTGCCAGCAGCTCACAGGGGGTGAGTTCACCCCTCCACTTT.

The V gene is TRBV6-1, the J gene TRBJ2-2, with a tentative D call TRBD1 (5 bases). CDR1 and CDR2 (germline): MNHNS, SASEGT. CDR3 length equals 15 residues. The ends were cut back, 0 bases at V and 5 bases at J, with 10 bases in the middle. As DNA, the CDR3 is TGTGCCAGCAGTGAAGCGCAGGGTAGGACCGGGGAGCTGTTTTTT. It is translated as CASSEAQGRTGELFF.

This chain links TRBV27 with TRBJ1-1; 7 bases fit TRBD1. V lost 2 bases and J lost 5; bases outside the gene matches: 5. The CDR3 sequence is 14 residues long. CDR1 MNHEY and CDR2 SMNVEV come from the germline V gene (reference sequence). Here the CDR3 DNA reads TGTGCCAGCAGTTTACACAGGGGAAGTACTGAAGCTTTCTTT. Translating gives CASSLHRGSTEAFF.

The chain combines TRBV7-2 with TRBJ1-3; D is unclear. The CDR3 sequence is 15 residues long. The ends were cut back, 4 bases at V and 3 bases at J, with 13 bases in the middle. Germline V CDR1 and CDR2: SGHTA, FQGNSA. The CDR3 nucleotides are TGTGCCAGCAGCTCCAAGAGGGCAGGTGGAAACACCATATATTTT. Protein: CASSSKRAGGNTIYF.

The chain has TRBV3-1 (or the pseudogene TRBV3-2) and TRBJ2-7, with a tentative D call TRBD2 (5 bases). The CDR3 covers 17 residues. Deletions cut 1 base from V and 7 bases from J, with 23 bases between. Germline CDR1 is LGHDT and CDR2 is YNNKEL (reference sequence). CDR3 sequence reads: CASSQGAFRDWPGEQYF. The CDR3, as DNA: TGTGCCAGCAGCCAAGGAGCATTCCGCGACTGGCCGGGAGAGCAGTACTTC.

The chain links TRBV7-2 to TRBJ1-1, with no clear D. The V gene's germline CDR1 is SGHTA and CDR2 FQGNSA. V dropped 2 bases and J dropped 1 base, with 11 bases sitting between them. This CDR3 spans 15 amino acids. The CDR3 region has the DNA TGTGCCAGCAGCTTAATGTCCCGGGGGAACACTGAAGCTTTCTTT. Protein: CASSLMSRGNTEAFF.

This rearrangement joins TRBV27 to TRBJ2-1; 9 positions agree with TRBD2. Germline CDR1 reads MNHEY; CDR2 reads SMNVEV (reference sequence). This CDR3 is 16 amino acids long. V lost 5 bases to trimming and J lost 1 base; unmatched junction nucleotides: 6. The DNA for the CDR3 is TGTGCCAGCAGTCCCCGGCTAGCGGGATCCTACAATGAGCAGTTCTTC. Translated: CASSPRLAGSYNEQFF.

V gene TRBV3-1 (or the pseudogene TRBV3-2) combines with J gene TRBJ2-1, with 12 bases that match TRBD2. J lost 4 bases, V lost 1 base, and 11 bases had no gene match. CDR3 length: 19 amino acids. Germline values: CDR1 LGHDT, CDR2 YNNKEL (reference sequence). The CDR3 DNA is TGTGCCAGCAGCCAAGGGCTAGCGGGGGGGCTACACCCTTACAATGAGCAGTTCTTC. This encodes CASSQGLAGGLHPYNEQFF.

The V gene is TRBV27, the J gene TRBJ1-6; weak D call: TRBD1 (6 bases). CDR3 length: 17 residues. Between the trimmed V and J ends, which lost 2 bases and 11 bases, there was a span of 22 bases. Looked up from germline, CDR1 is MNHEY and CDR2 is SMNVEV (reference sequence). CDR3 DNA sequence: TGTGCCAGCAGTTTACCGCGGGCGGGGGGCACAAATGCACCCCTCCACTTT. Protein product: CASSLPRAGGTNAPLHF.

The CDR3 protein is CASSLTSGVQETQYF. In nucleotides, the CDR3 is TGTGCCAGCAGTTTGACTAGCGGGGTCCAAGAGACCCAGTACTTC. The genes are TRBV28 and TRBJ2-5; 11 bases match TRBD2. Germline CDR1 is MDHEN and CDR2 is SYDVKM. V trimming: 3 bases; J trimming: 1 base; junction bases outside the gene matches: 1. The CDR3 covers 15 residues.